Presented here are 24 T cell receptor beta chains from one specimen sequenced in a study of vaccination and CD4 T cells after COVID-19. Treatment defined: roughly 10-day PBMC culture with coronavirus spike peptide pools or control peptides (ViraFEST assay). The Oncomine TCR Beta short-read assay generated sequence data from the DNA of cultured CD4+ T cells. In TCRdb, the PCR reads were re-called with MiXCR into one record per CDR3 protein. The sample holds about 20,000 distinct CDR3 sequences, less than 65% seen once. Their antigens remain unidentified. Sequencing was performed on CD4+ T cells from blood, cultured in vitro, taken after SARS-CoV-2 vaccination. The receptors derive from a human donor who had recovered from COVID-19.

The chain employs TRBV6-5 and TRBJ2-3; D is perhaps TRBD1 or TRBD2 (5 bases each). The CDR3 is 16 residues long. CDR1 is MNHEY, CDR2 SVGAGI, per germline. V lost 4 bases, J lost 4 bases, and 18 bases lay in between. The CDR3 sequence is CASSLRDPLLADTQYF. CDR3 DNA: TGTGCCAGCAGTTTACGGGACCCCCTGTTGGCAGATACGCAGTATTTT.

CDR3 residues: CSAGQGTEAFF. The CDR3 DNA reads TGCAGTGCTGGACAGGGCACTGAAGCTTTCTTT. The genes are TRBV20-1 and TRBJ1-1, with 8 bases identical to TRBD1. With 5 bases clipped from V and 4 bases from J, the junction kept 0 bases outside the gene matches. Germline values: CDR1 DFQATT, CDR2 SNEGSKA (reference sequence). The CDR3 spans 11 residues.

This clonotype has just a few counts. This rearrangement joins TRBV7-2 to TRBJ2-2, with 10 bases matching TRBD2. J gave up 1 base and V 5 bases, and 4 bases lay outside the gene matches. Per germline, CDR1 SGHTA and CDR2 FQGNSA. This CDR3 is 16 amino acids long. CDR3 nucleotides: TGTGCCAGCAGCCAAACTAGCGGGAAGAACACCGGGGAGCTGTTTTTT. This gives the protein CASSQTSGKNTGELFF.

The V call is TRBV20-1, the J call TRBJ1-6, with D hard to call. Germline assignment: CDR1 DFQATT and CDR2 SNEGSKA (reference sequence). The CDR3 is made up of 14 amino acids. Deletions cut 3 bases from V and 7 bases from J, with 13 bases between. CDR3: CSARAGPQNSPLHF. CDR3 DNA sequence: TGCAGTGCTAGGGCCGGGCCTCAGAATTCACCCCTCCACTTT.

The chain carries TRBV20-1 and TRBJ2-1; D is possibly TRBD2 (5 bases). This CDR3 is 14 amino acids long. Germline assignment: CDR1 DFQATT and CDR2 SNEGSKA (reference sequence). CDR3 region: CSSSAAFSYNEQFF. CDR3 nucleotide sequence: TGCAGCTCCTCAGCGGCATTTTCCTACAATGAGCAGTTCTTC.

V and J are TRBV4-1 and TRBJ2-3; 9 positions agree with TRBD1. J gave up 0 bases and V 4 bases, and 2 bases lay outside the gene matches. CDR1 MGHRA and CDR2 YSYEKL come from the germline V gene. The CDR3 spans 15 residues. The chain's CDR3 is CASSPGQGSTDTQYF. The CDR3 DNA follows: TGCGCCAGCAGCCCGGGACAGGGAAGCACAGATACGCAGTATTTT.

This clonotype has a single count. V is TRBV6-1 and J is TRBJ1-2; D is uncertain. The germline CDR1 and CDR2 sequences are MNHNS and SASEGT. The V and J ends lost 8 bases and 0 bases respectively, with 13 bases between them. This CDR3 has 14 residues. DNA for the CDR3: TGTGCCAGCGGGAGGGAGGTGGCTAACTATGGCTACACCTTC. Translating it yields CASGREVANYGYTF.

The rearrangement uses TRBV27 and TRBJ2-4; 7 bases match TRBD1. The CDR3 totals 15 residues. The ends lost 5 bases at V and 0 bases at J; junction bases unmatched: 4. CDR1 and CDR2 from the germline V gene are MNHEY and SMNVEV (reference sequence). The CDR3 coding sequence is TGTGCCAGCAGTAAGACAGGGATAGCCAAAAACATTCAGTACTTC. Its protein is CASSKTGIAKNIQYF.

The table lists this clonotype with a count of one. This chain connects TRBV19 to TRBJ2-7, with D perhaps matching TRBD1 (5 bases). V shed 4 bases and J shed 5 bases, with 21 bases lying between them. The CDR3 is 16 amino acids. Germline CDR1 is LNHDA and CDR2 is SQIVND (reference sequence). DNA of the CDR3: TGTGCCAGTAGTAACGATCCCTCCAGGGCTAGAAACGAGCAGTACTTC. Encoded protein: CASSNDPSRARNEQYF.

The chain joins TRBV5-1 to TRBJ2-5; D is uncertain. Germline V gene lookup returns CDR1 SGHRS and CDR2 YFSETQ. The V gene lost 0 bases and the J gene lost 2 bases, with 8 bases spanning the gap. The length of the CDR3 is 14 residues. The DNA of the CDR3 is TGCGCCAGCAGCTTGGATGTAGCTCAAGAGACCCAGTACTTC. Encoded protein: CASSLDVAQETQYF.

The rearrangement links TRBV12-3 or TRBV12-4 to TRBJ1-1; 11 bases map to TRBD1. The CDR3 is 14 amino acids. With V trimmed by 6 bases and J by 11 bases, 11 bases remained unmatched. The CDR3 nucleotides read TGTGCCAGCAGGACCACGGGACAGGGGGTAGGGGCTTTCTTT. This gives the protein CASRTTGQGVGAFF.

This chain uses TRBV7-3 with TRBJ2-2; 8 positions agree with TRBD2. Per the germline V gene, CDR1 is SGHTA and CDR2 is FQGTGA. The CDR3 runs 14 residues. J lost 5 bases, V lost 2 bases, and 1 base had no gene match. CDR3 in DNA: TGTGCCAGCAGCTTAGTAGCGGGAACCGGGGAGCTGTTTTTT. This gives the protein CASSLVAGTGELFF. The full variable domain, its missing parts supplied by reference TRBV7-3 and TRBJ2-2, is GAGVSQTPSNKVTEKGKYVELRCDPISGHTALYWYRQSLGQGPEFLIYFQGTGAADDSGLPNDRFFAVRPEGSVSTLKIQRTERGDSAVYLCASSLVAGTGELFFGEGSRLTVL.

The chain couples TRBV7-9 to TRBJ1-2; TRBD1 is a possible D gene (6 bases). The CDR3 is 13 amino acids. Germline V gene sequence: CDR1 SEHNR, CDR2 FQNEAQ (reference sequence). V lost 4 bases, J lost 5 bases, and 11 bases lay in between. The chain's CDR3 is CASSSGAPYGYTF. In DNA, the CDR3 is TGTGCCAGCAGCTCAGGGGCTCCGTATGGCTACACCTTC.

This chain uses TRBV27 with TRBJ2-3, with 12 bases lining up with TRBD1. V lost 7 bases to trimming and J lost 5 bases; unmatched junction nucleotides: 10. Germline CDR1 is MNHEY and CDR2 is SMNVEV (reference sequence). The length of the CDR3 is 16 residues. The CDR3 region is CASTSGTGGFRDTQYF. Written as DNA, the CDR3 is TGTGCCAGCACCTCCGGGACAGGGGGCTTCAGAGATACGCAGTATTTT.

V usage is TRBV14 and J usage is TRBJ1-6; possibly TRBD1 for D (5 bases). Germline lookup yields CDR1 SGHDN and CDR2 FVKESK. Trimming stripped 4 bases from V and 10 bases from J, with 20 bases between. The CDR3 covers 16 residues. The CDR3, as DNA: TGTGCCAGCAGCCTACGGCGGGCAGGGTTAAACTCACCCCTCCACTTT. Amino acids: CASSLRRAGLNSPLHF.

V and J are TRBV28 and TRBJ1-5; a possible D gene is TRBD1 (6 bases). Trimming removed 5 bases from V and 0 bases from J, with 11 bases in between. Germline V gene lookup returns CDR1 MDHEN and CDR2 SYDVKM. The CDR3 covers 15 residues. The CDR3 nucleotides are TGTGCCAGCAGTGGGGGCAGTCATAGCAATCAGCCCCAGCATTTT. It encodes CASSGGSHSNQPQHF.

This clonotype was found once. The chain recombines TRBV6-1 with TRBJ2-7, with D possibly TRBD1 on 6 matching bases. Trimming stripped 4 bases from V and 2 bases from J, with 9 bases between. The CDR3 contains 13 residues. Germline CDR1 is MNHNS and CDR2 is SASEGT. The CDR3 DNA reads as TGTGCCAGCAGTGGGACAGCTACCTACGAGCAGTACTTC. It specifies CASSGTATYEQYF.

There are a few counts of this clonotype. The chain recombines TRBV20-1 with TRBJ2-7; D remains ambiguous. The V gene's germline CDR1 is DFQATT and CDR2 SNEGSKA (reference sequence). The CDR3 totals 12 residues. Trimming shortened V by 3 bases and J by 1 base, and 7 bases separated the two germline ends. Written as DNA, the CDR3 is TGCAGTGCTAGTGACGGATCCTACGAGCAGTACTTC. Its translation is CSASDGSYEQYF.

The chain carries TRBV5-1 and TRBJ2-3; 11 bases agree with TRBD2. Losses at the gene ends were 2 bases for V and 3 bases for J; bases not matched to a gene: 2. The CDR3 sequence is 15 residues long. The V gene's germline CDR1 is SGHRS and CDR2 YFSETQ. Written as DNA, the CDR3 is TGCGCCAGCAGCTTTAGCGGGGGGGCGACAGATACGCAGTATTTT. It specifies CASSFSGGATDTQYF.

The chain is built from TRBV20-1 and TRBJ2-7; 14 positions match TRBD2. V shed 5 bases, J shed 4 bases, and the junction held 1 base outside the gene matches. This CDR3 spans 13 amino acids. Germline CDR1 reads DFQATT; CDR2 reads SNEGSKA (reference sequence). This chain's CDR3 is CSAGLAGGYEQYF. CDR3 DNA sequence: TGCAGTGCTGGACTAGCGGGAGGTTACGAGCAGTACTTC.

V usage is TRBV6-1 and J usage is TRBJ2-5; D possibly corresponds to TRBD1 (5 bases). Trimming stripped 6 bases from V and 1 base from J, with 15 bases between. This CDR3 has 15 residues. Germline loops: CDR1 MNHNS, CDR2 SASEGT. The CDR3 region has the DNA TGTGCCAGCAGCGATCCGAAGGGGCTCCAAGAGACCCAGTACTTC. Protein sequence: CASSDPKGLQETQYF.

CDR3 region: CASSLARGGVETQYF. As DNA, the CDR3 is TGTGCCAGCAGTTTAGCGAGGGGGGGCGTGGAGACCCAGTACTTC. The chain has TRBV12-3 or TRBV12-4 and TRBJ2-5, with a tentative D call TRBD2 (7 bases). The CDR3 consists of 15 residues. Deletions cut 0 bases from V and 5 bases from J, with 13 bases between.

This clonotype was observed a single time. The chain has TRBV15 and TRBJ1-1; D not certain. The CDR3 loop spans 13 amino acids. Per germline, CDR1 LNHNV and CDR2 YYDKDF (reference sequence). V shed 2 bases and J shed 0 bases, with 4 bases lying between them. This CDR3 reads CATSRSLNTEAFF. The CDR3 bases are TGTGCCACCAGCAGAAGCCTGAACACTGAAGCTTTCTTT.

The chain links TRBV6-5 to TRBJ1-2, with D possibly matching TRBD1 (5 bases). The germline CDR1 and CDR2 sequences are MNHEY and SVGAGI. V was trimmed by 2 bases and J by 3 bases, leaving 10 bases between them. The CDR3 is 14 amino acids. CDR3 in DNA: TGTGCCAGCAGTTACGAGGGGAATTACTATGGCTACACCTTC. Translation gives CASSYEGNYYGYTF.